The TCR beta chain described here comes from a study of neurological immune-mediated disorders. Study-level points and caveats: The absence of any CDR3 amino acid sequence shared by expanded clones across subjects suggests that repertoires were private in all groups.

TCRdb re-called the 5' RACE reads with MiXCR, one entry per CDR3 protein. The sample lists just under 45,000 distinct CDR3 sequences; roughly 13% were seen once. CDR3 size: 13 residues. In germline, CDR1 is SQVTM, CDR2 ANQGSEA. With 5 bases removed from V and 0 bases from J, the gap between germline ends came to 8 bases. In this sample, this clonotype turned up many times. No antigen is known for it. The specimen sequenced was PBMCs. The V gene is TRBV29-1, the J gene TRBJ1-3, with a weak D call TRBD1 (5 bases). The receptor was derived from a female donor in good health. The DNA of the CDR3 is TGCAGCGTTACAGGCTTCTCTGGAAACACCATATATTTT. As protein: CSVTGFSGNTIYF.